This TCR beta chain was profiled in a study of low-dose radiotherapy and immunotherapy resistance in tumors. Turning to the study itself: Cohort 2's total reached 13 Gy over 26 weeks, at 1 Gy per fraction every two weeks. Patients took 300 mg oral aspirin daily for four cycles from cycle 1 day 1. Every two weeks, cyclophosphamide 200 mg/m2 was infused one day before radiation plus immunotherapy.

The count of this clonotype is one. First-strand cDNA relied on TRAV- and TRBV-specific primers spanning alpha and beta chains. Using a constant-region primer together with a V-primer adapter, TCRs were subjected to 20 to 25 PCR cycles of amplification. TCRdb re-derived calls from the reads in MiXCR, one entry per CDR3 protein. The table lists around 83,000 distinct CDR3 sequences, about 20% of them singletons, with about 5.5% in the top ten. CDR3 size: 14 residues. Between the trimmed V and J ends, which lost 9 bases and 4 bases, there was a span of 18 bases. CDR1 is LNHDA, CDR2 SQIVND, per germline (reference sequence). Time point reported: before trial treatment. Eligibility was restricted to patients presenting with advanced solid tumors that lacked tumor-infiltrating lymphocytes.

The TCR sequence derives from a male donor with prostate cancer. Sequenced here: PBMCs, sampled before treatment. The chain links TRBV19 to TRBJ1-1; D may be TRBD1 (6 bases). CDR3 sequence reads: CASQWGGLGTEAFF. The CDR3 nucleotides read TGTGCCAGCCAGTGGGGGGGCTTGGGCACTGAAGCTTTCTTT.